This T cell receptor (beta chain) was captured by sequencing in a study of monozygotic twins with inflammatory bowel disease. To note about this clonotype: The target antigen is unknown.

The germline V gene encodes CDR1 SGHNT and CDR2 YYREEE (reference sequence). The CDR3 totals 16 residues. Overall study results and limits: IBD patients carried less diverse TCRbeta repertoires (inverse Simpson) than healthy co-twins. The analysis failed to separate different T cell subtypes. The results supported no single strong signal or clonotype associated with IBD. Especially where disease activity was present, IBD patients had fewer clonotypes in common with others than healthy twins did.

Reanalyzing the 5' RACE reads, TCRdb keeps one entry per CDR3 protein, without DNA. The sample has some 400,000 distinct CDR3 sequences. The sequence was obtained from a human donor with ulcerative colitis or Crohn's disease, or a healthy co-twin of an affected twin (not recorded which). The rearrangement uses TRBV5-4 and TRBJ2-1. The sample comprised blood. CDR3 residues: CASSSARSGAYNEQFF.